What follows are 30 T cell receptor beta chains derived from one specimen sequenced in a study of T cell clonotyping in hematopoietic cell transplantation (dated by TCRdb to the early 2020s). The library was prepared using the immunoSEQ multiplex PCR assay. The clones in this table, taken by TCRdb from immuneACCESS, are in-frame only. Not every clone is retained; where verified, under half of the shortfall comes from an unresolved V gene, and the cause of the rest is unknown. The sample table records under 45,000 clones; over 85% of these occur just once. The ten largest clones take up around 1.6% of the sample. The time point label for this specimen denotes: recipient sample about 28 days before transplant, after cytoreduction. Sequences were derived from peripheral blood mononuclear cells, sampled before stem cell transplant. These receptors were taken from a middle-aged man with chronic myeloid leukemia. Some clones in this sample may be carry-over from other donors' samples.

This clone was counted a single time. The chain couples TRBV19 to TRBJ1-5; no firm D call. The V gene lost 3 bases and the J gene lost 4 bases, with 16 bases spanning the gap. CDR3 length: 16 amino acids. CDR1 and CDR2 from the germline V gene are LNHDA and SQIVND (reference sequence). The CDR3 DNA is TGTGCCAGTAGTATGAACAGTCGATTATGGAATCAGCCCCAGCATTTT. It translates to CASSMNSRLWNQPQHF. The full variable domain, its missing parts supplied by reference TRBV19 and TRBJ1-5, is DGGITQSPKYLFRKEGQNVTLSCEQNLNHDAMYWYRQDPGQGLRLIYYSQIVNDFQKGDIAEGYSVSREKKESFPLTVTSAQKNPTAFYLCASSMNSRLWNQPQHFGDGTRLSIL.

The CDR3 coding sequence is TGCGCCAGCAGCCAAGATGGTGGCAGCATCAACACTGAAGCTTTCTTT. It translates to CASSQDGGSINTEAFF. The V and J genes are TRBV4-3 and TRBJ1-1; the D is unclear. The CDR3 covers 16 residues. Deletions cut 0 bases from V and 2 bases from J, with 13 bases between. Germline V gene data show CDR1 as LGHNA and CDR2 as YSLEER.

The chain employs TRBV18 and TRBJ1-2; 8 bases are shared with TRBD1. Germline CDR1 KGHSH, CDR2 LQKENI. The V gene end was trimmed by 0 bases and the J gene end by 4 bases; junction bases not matched to a gene: 10. The CDR3 length is 17 residues. CDR3 region: CASSPPKGQAQSYGYTF. CDR3 in DNA: TGTGCCAGCTCACCACCGAAGGGACAGGCCCAAAGCTATGGCTACACCTTC.

V usage is TRBV5-4 and J usage is TRBJ2-6; D might be TRBD1 or TRBD2, each matching 5 bases. The V and J ends lost 1 base and 2 bases respectively, with 13 bases between them. Germline V lookup: CDR1 SGHNT, CDR2 YYREEE (reference sequence). The length of the CDR3 is 17 residues. The DNA for the CDR3 is TGTGCCAGCAGCTTGAACAGAGGGGCAACTGGGGCCAACGTCCTGACTTTC. Translation gives CASSLNRGATGANVLTF.

The chain combines TRBV2 with TRBJ2-2; D may be TRBD2 (5 bases). Trimming stripped 7 bases from V and 0 bases from J, with 9 bases between. CDR3 length: 14 amino acids. Germline CDR1 and CDR2: SNHLY and FYNNEI. The CDR3 nucleotides are TGTGCCAGCAAGGAGGAGTCGAACACCGGGGAGCTGTTTTTT. This sequence encodes CASKEESNTGELFF.

The genes are TRBV5-6 and TRBJ2-1; either TRBD1 or TRBD2 may fit D (5 bases each). This CDR3 comprises 13 residues. V lost 5 bases to trimming and J lost 6 bases, with 12 bases between them. Germline CDR1 is SGHDT and CDR2 is YYEEEE. Written as DNA, the CDR3 is TGTGCCAGCAGGTCGACCGGGACCAATGAGCAGTTCTTC. It specifies CASRSTGTNEQFF.

The rearrangement joins TRBV13 to TRBJ1-6, with D possibly being TRBD1 (5 bases). The length of the CDR3 is 16 residues. V lost 4 bases and J lost 5, with 15 bases in between. Germline lookup yields CDR1 PRHDT and CDR2 FYEKMQ (reference sequence). CDR3 bases: TGTGCCAGCAGCTCCCTAAGGGGTAGCAATAATTCACCCCTCCACTTT. Amino acids: CASSSLRGSNNSPLHF.

This chain links TRBV6-1 with TRBJ1-5, with D hard to call. This CDR3 spans 14 amino acids. The V end was cut by 0 bases, the J end by 6 bases, with 9 bases between. Germline V gene sequence: CDR1 MNHNS, CDR2 SASEGT. This CDR3 reads CASSEAAVTQPQHF. CDR3 DNA: TGTGCCAGCAGTGAAGCGGCAGTAACTCAGCCCCAGCATTTT.

The V call is TRBV7-3, the J call TRBJ1-3, with D unclear. CDR1 is SGHTA and CDR2 is FQGTGA in the germline V gene. This CDR3 comprises 13 residues. The germline V and J ends were trimmed by 4 bases and 3 bases, with 7 bases remaining between them. In nucleotides, the CDR3 is TGTGCCAGCAGCTCTGTCGGTGGAAACACCATATATTTT. Translation: CASSSVGGNTIYF.

Only one count was recorded for this clone. The V call is TRBV2, the J call TRBJ2-1; D possibly corresponds to TRBD1 (6 bases). This CDR3 region has 14 residues. Germline CDR1 and CDR2: SNHLY and FYNNEI. V was clipped by 8 bases and J by 0 bases, with 11 bases between them. CDR3 loop: CASRTAGSYNEQFF. CDR3 coding DNA: TGTGCCAGCCGGACAGCCGGCTCCTACAATGAGCAGTTCTTC.

V and J are TRBV28 and TRBJ1-2, with 11 bases fitting TRBD1. V lost 5 bases, J lost 7 bases, and 12 bases stayed unmatched. The CDR3 spans 16 residues. CDR1 is MDHEN, CDR2 SYDVKM, per germline. CDR3 nucleotides: TGTGCCAGCAGTGCGGGACAGGGGGTTTCCGAGGGTGGCTACACCTTC. This gives the protein CASSAGQGVSEGGYTF.

This clone was found once. The chain joins TRBV30 to TRBJ1-2; unclear D gene. Trimming left V 0 bases short and J 2 bases short, with 4 bases between. Germline V gene lookup returns CDR1 GTSNPN and CDR2 SVGIG (reference sequence). The CDR3 is made up of 12 amino acids. This CDR3 reads CAWSVNNYGYTF. In DNA, the CDR3 is TGTGCCTGGAGTGTGAACAACTATGGCTACACCTTC.

This clone was seen only once. This rearrangement joins TRBV5-4 to TRBJ2-1, with D perhaps matching TRBD1 (5 bases). The CDR3 loop spans 15 amino acids. Germline V gene sequence: CDR1 SGHNT, CDR2 YYREEE (reference sequence). V was pared by 0 bases and J by 5 bases, with 12 bases between. The CDR3 spells CASSLGWGSDNEQFF. In DNA form, the CDR3 reads TGTGCCAGCAGCTTGGGATGGGGCAGTGACAATGAGCAGTTCTTC.

This clone occurred once. The chain uses TRBV6-6 and TRBJ1-1, with TRBD1 as a possible D gene (5 bases). Germline CDR1 reads MNHNY; CDR2 reads SVGAGI (reference sequence). The V end was cut by 7 bases, the J end by 0 bases, with 12 bases between. There are 14 residues in the CDR3. The CDR3 DNA sequence: TGTGCCAGCATTTCGACAGACATGAACACTGAAGCTTTCTTT. The encoded protein is CASISTDMNTEAFF.

The CDR3 sequence: CASSYGEYGYGYTF. The DNA of the CDR3 is TGCGCCAGCAGCTACGGGGAGTATGGCTATGGCTACACCTTC. The chain carries TRBV5-1 and TRBJ1-2; D unclear. The CDR3 sequence is 14 residues long. V was clipped by 3 bases and J by 4 bases, with 13 bases between them. Germline V gene lookup returns CDR1 SGHRS and CDR2 YFSETQ.

This chain joins TRBV20-1 and TRBJ1-4; a weak D match, TRBD1 (5 bases). The V gene lost 7 bases and the J gene lost 7 bases, with 10 bases spanning the gap. Germline assignment: CDR1 DFQATT and CDR2 SNEGSKA (reference sequence). This CDR3 contains 11 residues. The CDR3 sequence is CSVRVGEKLFF. The CDR3 nucleotides read TGCAGTGTCAGGGTGGGTGAAAAACTGTTTTTT.

This chain joins TRBV7-2 and TRBJ1-2; 8 bases align to TRBD1. The germline CDR1 and CDR2 sequences are SGHTA and FQGNSA. The CDR3 totals 13 residues. V lost 2 bases, J lost 8 bases, and 4 bases stayed unmatched. The CDR3: CASSLQGARGYTF. The CDR3 DNA reads TGTGCCAGCAGCTTACAGGGGGCGAGGGGCTACACCTTC.

This clone was detected only a few times. The chain recombines TRBV5-1 with TRBJ2-7; D might be TRBD1 (6 bases). V was shortened by 0 bases and J by 4 bases, with 11 bases between the two germline ends. Per germline, CDR1 SGHRS and CDR2 YFSETQ. The length of the CDR3 is 14 residues. The CDR3: CASSLERTDYEQYF. The CDR3 DNA reads as TGCGCCAGCAGCTTGGAGCGGACAGATTACGAGCAGTACTTC.

The chain links TRBV6-1 to TRBJ1-2; D perhaps matches TRBD1 (6 bases). The CDR3 is 12 residues long. The germline V gene encodes CDR1 MNHNS and CDR2 SASEGT. The germline V and J ends were trimmed by 5 bases and 12 bases, with 16 bases remaining between them. CDR3 DNA: TGTGCCAGCAGTCTTAACAGGGACGGCGACACCTTC. Protein product: CASSLNRDGDTF.

This CDR3 reads CASSLGGTGGKQPQHF. The DNA of the CDR3 is TGCGCCAGCAGCTTGGGGGGGACAGGGGGAAAACAGCCCCAGCATTTT. V usage is TRBV5-1 and J usage is TRBJ1-5, with 11 bases that match TRBD1. Germline V gene data show CDR1 as SGHRS and CDR2 as YFSETQ. The CDR3 sequence is 16 residues long. Trimming took 0 bases from V and 7 from J; bases not matched to a gene: 6. Drawing the rest from reference TRBV5-1 and TRBJ1-5, the complete variable domain is KAGVTQTPRYLIKTRGQQVTLSCSPISGHRSVSWYQQTPGQGLQFLFEYFSETQRNKGNFPGRFSGRQFSNSRSEMNVSTLELGDSALYLCASSLGGTGGKQPQHFGDGTRLSIL.

This chain links TRBV4-2 with TRBJ1-5, with TRBD1 identical over 7 bases. J lost 0 bases, V lost 1 base, and 6 bases had no gene match. Germline V gene lookup returns CDR1 LGHNA and CDR2 YNFKEQ. This CDR3 is built from 17 residues. In DNA, the CDR3 is TGTGCCAGCAGCCAAGCAGGGGGGCCCCTTAGCAATCAGCCCCAGCATTTT. The encoded protein is CASSQAGGPLSNQPQHF.

The gene calls are TRBV7-2 and TRBJ1-5, with 10 nucleotides matching TRBD1. The CDR3 is 15 amino acids. V lost 5 bases, J lost 2 bases, and 3 bases stayed unmatched. The germline CDR1 and CDR2 sequences are SGHTA and FQGNSA. This chain's CDR3 is CASSPGQGRNQPQHF. For the CDR3, the DNA is TGTGCCAGCAGCCCGGGACAGGGGCGCAATCAGCCCCAGCATTTT.

The rearrangement joins TRBV6-5 to TRBJ1-1; TRBD1 agrees at 8 bases. The V gene end was trimmed by 2 bases and the J gene end by 0 bases; junction bases not matched to a gene: 5. Per the germline V gene, CDR1 is MNHEY and CDR2 is SVGAGI. This CDR3 region has 16 residues. CDR3 nucleotides: TGTGCCAGCAGTTACCTCAGGGGGCAATTGAACACTGAAGCTTTCTTT. This translates into CASSYLRGQLNTEAFF.

The chain uses TRBV5-1 and TRBJ2-1; possibly TRBD1 for D (5 bases). Trimming cost V 4 bases and J 9 bases, with 11 bases left between them. CDR1 and CDR2 from the germline V gene are SGHRS and YFSETQ. The CDR3 extends over 12 amino acids. For the CDR3, the DNA is TGCGCCAGCAGCCTGTCTAGGGGTGAGCAGTTCTTC. It specifies CASSLSRGEQFF.

The chain has TRBV11-2 and TRBJ1-2, with a weak D call TRBD1 (5 bases). Deletions cut 1 base from V and 6 bases from J, with 9 bases between. Germline CDR1 SGHAT, CDR2 FQNNGV. CDR3 length: 13 residues. The CDR3 sequence is CASSLGSGHGYTF. The CDR3 DNA reads as TGTGCCAGCAGCTTAGGGTCGGGACATGGCTACACCTTC.

This clone was seen a single time. V is TRBV19 and J is TRBJ2-5, with D unclear. From germline, CDR1 is LNHDA and CDR2 SQIVND (reference sequence). This CDR3 is 13 amino acids long. Trimming took off 3 bases at V and 5 bases at J, with 10 bases between the two ends. Here the CDR3 DNA reads TGTGCCAGTAGTATTTGGGGTATGGAGACCCAGTACTTC. The encoded protein is CASSIWGMETQYF.

This sequence joins TRBV27 and TRBJ1-2, with 7 bases aligning to TRBD1. Germline assignment: CDR1 MNHEY and CDR2 SMNVEV (reference sequence). The V gene end was trimmed by 5 bases and the J gene end by 8 bases; junction bases not matched to a gene: 5. The CDR3 totals 12 residues. The DNA of the CDR3 is TGTGCCAGCAGTCCTTACAGGGGCGGCTACACCTTC. It yields the protein CASSPYRGGYTF.

CDR3 in DNA: TGTGCCAGTTCACTAGCGGGGGAGAAGGATGAGCAGTTCTTC. Its protein is CASSLAGEKDEQFF. J is TRBJ2-1 and V is TRBV6-4, with 11 bases that match TRBD2. CDR1 is MRHNA and CDR2 is SNTAGT in the germline V gene. With 9 bases clipped from V and 8 bases from J, the junction kept 9 bases outside the gene matches. The CDR3 is made up of 14 amino acids.

The V and J genes are TRBV7-9 and TRBJ2-7; weak D call: TRBD1 (6 bases). The CDR3 is 14 amino acids. The germline V gene encodes CDR1 SEHNR and CDR2 FQNEAQ (reference sequence). Trimming took 4 bases from V and 1 from J, leaving 11 bases between them. CDR3 in DNA: TGTGCCAGCAGCTCGGACAGAGAATCCTACGAGCAGTACTTC. Residues: CASSSDRESYEQYF.

This clone is medium-sized in the sample. The gene calls are TRBV27 and TRBJ2-3, with D perhaps matching TRBD2 (6 bases). Germline V gene lookup returns CDR1 MNHEY and CDR2 SMNVEV (reference sequence). V lost 8 bases and J lost 3, with 12 bases in between. This CDR3 contains 13 residues. This CDR3 reads CASCAGLTDTQYF. The CDR3 region has the DNA TGTGCCAGCTGCGCGGGACTGACAGATACGCAGTATTTT.